This TCR beta chain was sequenced during a study of T cell responses to AZD1222 COVID-19 vaccine. To note about this clone: Its specificity is not known.

Overall study findings and caveats: Across spike, vaccine-associated CD4 TCRs were found, dominant at 160-218 and 743-854. Within unmutated variant regions lay the reported targets of nearly half of spike-specific TCRs.

This table comes from immunoSEQ multiplex PCR, and its TCRdb copy is limited to in-frame clones, with some not included. In the table there are 95,000 to 150,000 clones, around 87% of which are singletons. Trimming took off 2 bases at V and 9 bases at J, with 20 bases between the two ends. CDR3 length: 16 amino acids. Germline V gene sequence: CDR1 ENHRY, CDR2 SYGVKD. This rearrangement joins TRBV10-3 to TRBJ1-3; D is undetermined. Material: peripheral blood, obtained 28 days after the second AZD1222 dose. This TCR came from an adult who received the AZD1222 COVID-19 vaccine. The CDR3 is CAISEIALALSSTIYF. For the CDR3, the DNA is TGTGCCATCAGTGAGATTGCTCTCGCCTTATCGAGCACCATATATTTT.